This passage covers 8 T cell receptor beta chains from one sample sequenced in a study of blood T cell repertoires in COVID-19. Sequencing was performed with immunoSEQ multiplex PCR; in TCRdb, only in-frame clones are kept and a portion is missing. This table holds around 130,000 clones, approximately 84% found once. The source material was peripheral blood. These receptors originate from a woman at least 80 years old with acute or convalescent COVID-19.

The V and J genes are TRBV5-1 and TRBJ2-7; 8 nucleotides line up with TRBD1. The CDR3 is made up of 14 amino acids. V lost 2 bases and J lost 7; bases outside the gene matches: 8. The germline V gene encodes CDR1 SGHRS and CDR2 YFSETQ. The DNA of the CDR3 is TGCGCCAGCAGCTTTGGACAGGGACCGGGGGAGCAGTACTTC. Its translation: CASSFGQGPGEQYF.

The rearrangement joins TRBV7-2 to TRBJ1-6; unclear D gene. Between the trimmed V and J ends, which lost 1 base and 1 base, there was a span of 14 bases. The CDR3 has 18 amino acids. Germline values: CDR1 SGHTA, CDR2 FQGNSA. CDR3 DNA sequence: TGTGCCAGCAGCTTAGGCCCCGGCCGCGGATCCTATAATTCACCCCTCCACTTT. Translated: CASSLGPGRGSYNSPLHF.

The chain joins TRBV19 to TRBJ2-2, with a tentative D call TRBD1 (6 bases). The CDR3 has 14 residues. With 7 bases removed from V and 6 bases from J, the gap between germline ends came to 15 bases. Germline V lookup: CDR1 LNHDA, CDR2 SQIVND (reference sequence). CDR3 residues: CASNYRVTPGELFF. Written as DNA, the CDR3 is TGTGCCAGTAACTACAGGGTAACACCCGGGGAGCTGTTTTTT.

J is TRBJ2-1 and V is TRBV18; D is perhaps TRBD2 (6 bases). Deletions cut 1 base from V and 9 bases from J, with 16 bases between. The CDR3 is 15 residues long. Germline CDR1 is KGHSH and CDR2 is LQKENI. The CDR3 reads CASSPLAEFRSEQFF. The CDR3 DNA sequence: TGTGCCAGCTCACCACTAGCGGAATTTCGGAGTGAGCAGTTCTTC.

The chain employs TRBV20-1 and TRBJ2-7, with TRBD2 identical over 11 bases. The CDR3 runs to 14 residues. The ends lost 6 bases at V and 6 bases at J; junction bases unmatched: 10. Germline V gene data show CDR1 as DFQATT and CDR2 as SNEGSKA (reference sequence). The DNA for the CDR3 is TGCAGTGCCAGTTACCCTAGCGGGAGGTTCGAGCAGTACTTC. This gives the protein CSASYPSGRFEQYF.

The genes are TRBV3-1 (or the pseudogene TRBV3-2) and TRBJ2-7, with TRBD2 identical over 12 bases. Germline V gives CDR1 LGHDT, CDR2 YNNKEL (reference sequence). Trimming took 2 bases from V and 4 from J; bases not matched to a gene: 15. The CDR3 runs to 19 residues. The CDR3 DNA reads TGTGCCAGCAGCCAACCACAGACTAGCGGGGGCCAATTGGCTTACGAGCAGTACTTC. Encoded protein: CASSQPQTSGGQLAYEQYF.

V usage is TRBV4-2 and J usage is TRBJ1-1, with D possibly TRBD1 on 5 matching bases. This CDR3 has 17 amino acids. In germline, CDR1 is LGHNA, CDR2 YNFKEQ. V lost 3 bases to trimming and J lost 1 base, with 18 bases between them. CDR3 amino acids: CASSQPGGGRRNTEAFF. CDR3 sequence (DNA): TGTGCCAGCAGCCAGCCCGGGGGGGGACGAAGGAACACTGAAGCTTTCTTT.

CDR3 coding DNA: TGTGCCAGCAGCCCACCGGGGGCGGGAGGCACAGATACGCAGTATTTT. Amino acids: CASSPPGAGGTDTQYF. V and J are TRBV9 and TRBJ2-3; D may be TRBD2 (7 bases). Germline V gene lookup returns CDR1 SGDLS and CDR2 YYNGEE. This CDR3 is built from 16 residues. V lost 4 bases and J lost 1, with 16 bases in between.